This TCR beta chain emerged from a study of identical twins. Study-level results: For out-of-frame beta sequences, excess twin sharing was weaker.

The CDR3 is 12 residues long. Points on this clonotype: The antigen is undetermined.

TCRdb recomputed calls from the 5' RACE reads with MiXCR, one row per CDR3 protein. The sample yields hundreds of thousands of distinct CDR3 sequences, roughly a quarter seen once. Separately, the same data were catalogued under a study of T cells expressing NK-cell markers.

The sample taken for sequencing was CD4+ T cells sorted from blood. The sequence came from a woman aged 18-30 years in good health. The V call is TRBV21-1, the J call TRBJ2-1; the D call TRBD1 from the table was never checked on the DNA. TRBV21-1 is termed a pseudogene. CDR3 region: CASSTTGWTQFF. CDR3 DNA: TGTGCCAGCAGCACGACAGGGTGGACACAGTTCTTC.